This TCR beta chain was profiled in a study of cytomegalovirus exposure and HLA in healthy donors. PCR primers comprised 60 Vbeta and 13 Jbeta primers. As handled by the study authors: Later, about 80 million unique TCR beta chains were counted in an analysis, and roughly 10 million of them were shared. Generated by immunoSEQ multiplex PCR, the TCRdb table keeps only in-frame clones and is missing some. That table furnishes V, J and clone size, whereas the DNA furnished D and trimming. The sample yields 200,000 to 250,000 clones, 65% to 80% seen once. Worth noting for this clone: What it binds is unknown.

Study outcomes and limitations: With DRB1 most and HLA-C fewest, TCR association rates differed between HLA loci in a later analysis.

The trim removed 10 bases at V and 13 bases at J, leaving 13 bases unmatched. The CDR3 covers 12 residues. CDR1 is MDHEN and CDR2 is SYDVKM in the germline V gene. The chain links TRBV28 to TRBJ2-1; 7 bases are shared with TRBD2. Sequenced material: PBMCs. This TCR came from a girl aged 2-10 years in good health and CMV-seronegative. The CDR3 DNA is TGTGCCACCCAGCGGGACGCACCCATACAGTTCTTC. It is translated as CATQRDAPIQFF.